Shown below are 7 T cell receptor beta chains from a single sample sequenced in a study of T cell repertoires in cytomegalovirus infection. TCRdb re-called the reads through MiXCR, storing one row per CDR3 protein. The data show about 230,000 distinct CDR3 sequences, with about 7% seen just once and more than 5.5% held by the top ten. Material: PBMCs. These TCRs come from a human donor in good health (CMV status not recorded). Some clones in this sample may be carry-over from other donors' samples.

This clonotype was picked up a small number of times. The chain has TRBV29-1 and TRBJ2-7; D uncertain. The CDR3 consists of 12 residues. V was clipped by 4 bases and J by 4 bases, with 11 bases between them. Germline V gives CDR1 SQVTM, CDR2 ANQGSEA. The CDR3 spells CSVVIATYEQYF. Here the CDR3 DNA reads TGCAGCGTTGTCATAGCAACTTACGAGCAGTACTTC.

This clonotype was seen ten or more times. This chain connects TRBV20-1 to TRBJ1-1, with D perhaps matching TRBD1 (5 bases). V was clipped by 6 bases and J by 0 bases, with 26 bases between them. Germline lookup yields CDR1 DFQATT and CDR2 SNEGSKA (reference sequence). The CDR3 is 18 amino acids. The CDR3 loop reads CSAPMGGGAEFMNTEAFF. The CDR3 region has the DNA TGCAGTGCCCCTATGGGAGGAGGGGCCGAATTTATGAACACTGAAGCTTTCTTT.

The gene calls are TRBV20-1 and TRBJ2-1, with D unresolved. Germline-derived CDR1 and CDR2 are DFQATT and SNEGSKA (reference sequence). This CDR3 region has 13 residues. V was pared by 3 bases and J by 2 bases, with 8 bases between. The CDR3 protein is CSARGKTYNEQFF. As DNA, the CDR3 is TGCAGTGCTAGGGGGAAAACCTACAATGAGCAGTTCTTC.

Many counts were recorded for this clonotype. The rearrangement joins TRBV20-1 to TRBJ2-3; 10 nucleotides align to TRBD2. The length of the CDR3 is 15 residues. V dropped 1 base and J dropped 5; count of bases not matched to a gene: 6. Germline lookup yields CDR1 DFQATT and CDR2 SNEGSKA (reference sequence). The chain's CDR3 is CSARVPSGGRDTQYF. As DNA, the CDR3 is TGCAGTGCTAGAGTCCCTAGCGGGGGTCGAGATACGCAGTATTTT.

This clonotype showed up many times. The chain uses TRBV7-2 and TRBJ1-1; D is ambiguous. The CDR3 runs to 17 residues. CDR1 and CDR2 from the germline V gene are SGHTA and FQGNSA. The germline V and J ends were trimmed by 0 bases and 5 bases, with 19 bases remaining between them. CDR3 region: CASSLARIRVAGTEAFF. Here the CDR3 DNA reads TGTGCCAGCAGCTTAGCGAGAATCCGGGTTGCCGGGACTGAAGCTTTCTTT.

This clonotype was seen at least ten times. The V and J genes are TRBV25-1 and TRBJ2-7, with D perhaps assigned TRBD1 or TRBD2 (5 bases each). This CDR3 has 13 residues. Germline CDR1 MGHDK, CDR2 SYGVNS. The V end lost 4 bases, the J end lost 6 bases, and 13 bases lay between the germline ends. CDR3 protein: CASSGVGPSEQYF. CDR3 DNA: TGTGCCAGCAGTGGCGTGGGACCCTCCGAGCAGTACTTC.

There are many counts of this clonotype. V usage is TRBV20-1 and J usage is TRBJ1-1; the D is unclear. This CDR3 has 14 residues. Germline V lookup: CDR1 DFQATT, CDR2 SNEGSKA (reference sequence). V was shortened by 0 bases and J by 3 bases, with 11 bases between the two germline ends. CDR3 bases: TGCAGTGCTAGAGAAGCCAGCAGACACACTGAAGCTTTCTTT. Protein sequence: CSAREASRHTEAFF.